The source of this TCR beta chain is a study of blood T cell repertoires in COVID-19. Measured with immunoSEQ multiplex PCR; TCRdb has only the in-frame clones, and not every one. This sample yields 100,000 to 130,000 clones, of which over 80% are seen a single time; less than 5% belongs to the top ten. The CDR3 loop spans 12 amino acids. CDR1 and CDR2 from the germline V gene are MNHNS and SASEGT. Trimming left V 8 bases short and J 0 bases short, with 4 bases between. The chain has TRBV6-1 and TRBJ1-4, with unresolved D. The specimen sequenced was peripheral blood. The origin of this receptor is a woman aged 70 to 79 with acute or convalescent COVID-19. The CDR3 nucleotides read TGTGCCAGCGCGGCAACTAATGAAAAACTGTTTTTT. It yields the protein CASAATNEKLFF.